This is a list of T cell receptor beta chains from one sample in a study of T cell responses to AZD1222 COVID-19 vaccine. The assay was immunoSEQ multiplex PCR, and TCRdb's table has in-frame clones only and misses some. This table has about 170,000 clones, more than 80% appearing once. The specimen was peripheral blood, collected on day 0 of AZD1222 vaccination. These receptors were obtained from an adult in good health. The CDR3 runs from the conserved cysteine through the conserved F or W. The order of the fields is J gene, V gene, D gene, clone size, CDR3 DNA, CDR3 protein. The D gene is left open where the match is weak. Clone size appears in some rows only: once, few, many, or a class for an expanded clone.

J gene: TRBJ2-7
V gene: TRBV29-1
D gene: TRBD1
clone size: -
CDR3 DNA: TGCAGCGTCGACCTGACAGGGGAAGGCGAGCAGTACTTC
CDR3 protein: CSVDLTGEGEQYF

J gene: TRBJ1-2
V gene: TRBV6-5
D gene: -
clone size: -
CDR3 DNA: TGTGCCAGCAGTTTGGTAGCGACGACCCATGGCTACACCTTC
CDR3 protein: CASSLVATTHGYTF

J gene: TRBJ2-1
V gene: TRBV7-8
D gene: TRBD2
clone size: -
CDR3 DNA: TGTGCCAGCAGCTTAGGCCGACTAGCGGGAGGGCCTGGGGATGAGCAGTTCTTC
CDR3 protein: CASSLGRLAGGPGDEQFF

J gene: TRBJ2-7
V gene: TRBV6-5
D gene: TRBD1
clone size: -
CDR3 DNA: TGTGCCAGCAGCCCGGGACAGGGGATCCACGAGCAGTACTTC
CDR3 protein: CASSPGQGIHEQYF

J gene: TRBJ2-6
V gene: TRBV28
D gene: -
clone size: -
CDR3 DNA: TGTGCCAGCAGTTTATTAGCCTCTGGGGCCAACGTCCTGACTTTC
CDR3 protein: CASSLLASGANVLTF

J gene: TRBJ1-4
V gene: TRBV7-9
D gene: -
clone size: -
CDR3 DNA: TGTGCCAGCAGCCCGGCTGAAACAGGGAAAGGTGAAAAACTGTTTTTT
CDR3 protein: CASSPAETGKGEKLFF

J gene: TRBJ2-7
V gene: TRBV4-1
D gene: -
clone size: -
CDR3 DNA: TGCGCCAGCAGCCAAGATCGGGCTGCCTCCTACGAGCAGTACTTC
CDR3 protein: CASSQDRAASYEQYF

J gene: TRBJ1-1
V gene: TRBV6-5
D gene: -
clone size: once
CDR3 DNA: TGTGCCAGCAGTAAGCGGGAGGTAGGGACTGAAGCTTTCTTT
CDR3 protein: CASSKREVGTEAFF

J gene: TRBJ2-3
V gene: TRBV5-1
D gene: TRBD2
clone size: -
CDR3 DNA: TGCGCCAGCAGCCTAAAGACTAGCGGGACGGGCACAGATACGCAGTATTTT
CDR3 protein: CASSLKTSGTGTDTQYF

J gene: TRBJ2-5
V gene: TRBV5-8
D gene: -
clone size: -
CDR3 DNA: TGTGCCAGCGATCGGAGGGTTCGGGGAGAGACCCAGTACTTC
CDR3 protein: CASDRRVRGETQYF

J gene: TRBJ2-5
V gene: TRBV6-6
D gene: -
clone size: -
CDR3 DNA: TGTGCCAGCAGTCCTCCCTGGGGGGGCACACAAGAGACCCAGTACTTC
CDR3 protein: CASSPPWGGTQETQYF

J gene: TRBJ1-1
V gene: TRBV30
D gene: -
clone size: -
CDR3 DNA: TGTGCCTGGAGTCCGGCGGACAGTCCCGGTACTGAAGCTTTCTTT
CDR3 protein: CAWSPADSPGTEAFF

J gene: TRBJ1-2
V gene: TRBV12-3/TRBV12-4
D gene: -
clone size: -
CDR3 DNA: TGTGCCAGCAGTTCCCCGACAGTCTATGGCTACACCTTC
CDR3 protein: CASSSPTVYGYTF

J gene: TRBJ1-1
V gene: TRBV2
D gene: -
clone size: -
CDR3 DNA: TGTGCCAGCCTGGGTCCGCCGGCTTTCTTT
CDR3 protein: CASLGPPAFF

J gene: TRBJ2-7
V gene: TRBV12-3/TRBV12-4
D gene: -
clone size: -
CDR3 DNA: TGTGCCAGCACTCATTCCTACGAGCAGTACTTC
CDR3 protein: CASTHSYEQYF

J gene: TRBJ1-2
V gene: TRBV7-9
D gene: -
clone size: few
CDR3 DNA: TGTGCCAGCAGCTTAGGGGGGACCAACTATGGCTACACCTTC
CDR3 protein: CASSLGGTNYGYTF

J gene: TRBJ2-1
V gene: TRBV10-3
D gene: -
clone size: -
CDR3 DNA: TGTGCCATCGCCGGGGAGGAGGGACGTGATGAGCAGTTCTTC
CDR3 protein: CAIAGEEGRDEQFF

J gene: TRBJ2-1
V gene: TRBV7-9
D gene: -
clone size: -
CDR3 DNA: TGTGCCAGCAGCTTAGGGCGAGGGGATGGGTTTGGTGAGCAGTTCTTC
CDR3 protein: CASSLGRGDGFGEQFF

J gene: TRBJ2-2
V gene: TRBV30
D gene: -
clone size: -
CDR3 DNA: TGTGCCTGGAGTGTAAGAGGGCTAAACACCGGGGAGCTGTTTTTT
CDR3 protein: CAWSVRGLNTGELFF

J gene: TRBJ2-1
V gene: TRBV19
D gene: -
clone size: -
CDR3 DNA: TGTGCCAGTAGTATCGAGGGGGAGTCCTACAATGAGCAGTTCTTC
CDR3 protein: CASSIEGESYNEQFF

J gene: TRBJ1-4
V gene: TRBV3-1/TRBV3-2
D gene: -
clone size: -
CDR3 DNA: TGTGCCAGCAGCCAGGCCGGGGATGAAAAACTGTTTTTT
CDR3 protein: CASSQAGDEKLFF

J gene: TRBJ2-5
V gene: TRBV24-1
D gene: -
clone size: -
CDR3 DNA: TGTGCCACCAGTGATCCGGGGCGGCAGGGAGAGACCCAGTACTTC
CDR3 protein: CATSDPGRQGETQYF

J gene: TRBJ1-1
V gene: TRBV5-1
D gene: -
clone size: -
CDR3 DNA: TGCGCCAGCAGCTTGAGGCCAGGCCCTGGCACTGAAGCTTTCTTT
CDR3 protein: CASSLRPGPGTEAFF

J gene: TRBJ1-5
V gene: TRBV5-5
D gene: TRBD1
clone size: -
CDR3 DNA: TGTGCCAGCAGCCAAGACAGGGGGCGAAATCAGCCCCAGCATTTT
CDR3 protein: CASSQDRGRNQPQHF

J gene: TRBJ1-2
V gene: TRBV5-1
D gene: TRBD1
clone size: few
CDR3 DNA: TGCGCCAGCAGCTTGGAGGGACAGCCTTCCGACGGCTACACCTTC
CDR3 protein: CASSLEGQPSDGYTF

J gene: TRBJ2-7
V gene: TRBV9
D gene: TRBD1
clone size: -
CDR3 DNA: TGTGCCAGCAGCGCCACAGGGGGAGTAGGGTACGAGCAGTACTTC
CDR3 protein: CASSATGGVGYEQYF

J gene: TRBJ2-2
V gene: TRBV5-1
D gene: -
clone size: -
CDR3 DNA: TGCGCCAGCAGCTTTGACGGGACATCCGGGGAGCTGTTTTTT
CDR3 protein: CASSFDGTSGELFF

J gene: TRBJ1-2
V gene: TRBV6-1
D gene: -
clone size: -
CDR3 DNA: TGTGCCAGCAATCGGGAGTCCCCCTATGGCTACACCTTC
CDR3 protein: CASNRESPYGYTF

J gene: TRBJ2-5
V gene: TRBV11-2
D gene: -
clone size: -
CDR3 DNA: TGTGCCAGCAGCTTAAGGTCGATGGAGGCCTCTTCGAACTTC
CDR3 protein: CASSLRSMEASSNF

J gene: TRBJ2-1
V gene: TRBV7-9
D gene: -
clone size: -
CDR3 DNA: TGTGCCAGCAGCCCTAGGGTGGGTAGCGGATACAATGAGCAGTTCTTC
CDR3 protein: CASSPRVGSGYNEQFF

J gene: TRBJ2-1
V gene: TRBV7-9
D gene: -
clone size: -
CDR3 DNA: TGTGCCAGCAGCTTAAAGCGGAGCTTCTACAATGAGCAGTTCTTC
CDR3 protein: CASSLKRSFYNEQFF

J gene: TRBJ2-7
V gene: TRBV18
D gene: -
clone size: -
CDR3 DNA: TGTGCCAGCTCACCCGAGCCGGGAGCGCTGGGCGAGCAGTACTTC
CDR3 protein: CASSPEPGALGEQYF

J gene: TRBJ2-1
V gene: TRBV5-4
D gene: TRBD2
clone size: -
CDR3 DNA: TGTGCCAGCAGCCCTGGACTAGCGGGAGGGTCCTACAATGAGCAGTTCTTC
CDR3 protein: CASSPGLAGGSYNEQFF

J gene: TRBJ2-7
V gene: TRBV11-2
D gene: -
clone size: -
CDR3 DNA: TGTGCCAGCAGCTTAGGTTCGGGGGTAGTAGGGCGCGAGCAGTACTTC
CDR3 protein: CASSLGSGVVGREQYF

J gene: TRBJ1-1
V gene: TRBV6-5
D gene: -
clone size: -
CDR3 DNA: TGTGCCAGCAGTTACGGGGGAGGACGGCCCCTTGCTGAAGCTTTCTTT
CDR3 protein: CASSYGGGRPLAEAFF

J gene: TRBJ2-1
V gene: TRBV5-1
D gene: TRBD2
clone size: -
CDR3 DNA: TGCGCCAGCAGCTTAGCGGGAGGGCCTATCAATGAGCAGTTCTTC
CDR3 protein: CASSLAGGPINEQFF

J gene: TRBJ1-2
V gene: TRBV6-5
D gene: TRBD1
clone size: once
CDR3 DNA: TGTGCCAGCACCAGCTCCCCGGACAGGGATTATGGCTACACCTTC
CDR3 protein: CASTSSPDRDYGYTF

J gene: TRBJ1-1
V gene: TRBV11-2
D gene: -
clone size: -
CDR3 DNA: TGTGCCAGCAGCTTAGGCAGGGACGGGGCTTTCTTT
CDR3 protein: CASSLGRDGAFF

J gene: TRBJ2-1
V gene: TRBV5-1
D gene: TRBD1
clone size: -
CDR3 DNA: TGCGCCAGCAGGCCCCGGACAGGGGCGTACAATGAGCAGTTCTTC
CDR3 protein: CASRPRTGAYNEQFF

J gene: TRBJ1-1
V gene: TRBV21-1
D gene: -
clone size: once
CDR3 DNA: TGTGCCAGCAGCAAAAGCCCAGGTAGCCCCCTGAACACTGAAGCTTTCTTT
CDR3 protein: CASSKSPGSPLNTEAFF

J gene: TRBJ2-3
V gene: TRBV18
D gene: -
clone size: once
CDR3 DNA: TGTGCCAGCTCACCACCCGTAGGGGGAGGGCCTACAGATACGCAGTATTTT
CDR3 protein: CASSPPVGGGPTDTQYF

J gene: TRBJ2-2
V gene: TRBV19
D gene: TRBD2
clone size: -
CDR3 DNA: TGTGCCAGTAGTATCCTAAGGGGGACTAGCGGGAGGGCCGGCGGGGAGCTGTTTTTT
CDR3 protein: CASSILRGTSGRAGGELFF

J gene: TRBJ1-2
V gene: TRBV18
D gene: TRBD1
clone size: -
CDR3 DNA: TGTGCCAGCTCACCCGGACAGGACTCTGGCTACACCTTC
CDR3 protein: CASSPGQDSGYTF

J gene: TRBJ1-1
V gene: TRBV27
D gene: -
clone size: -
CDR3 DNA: TGTGCCAGCAGTCCGCCCGGGATCCCGAACACTGAAGCTTTCTTT
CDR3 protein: CASSPPGIPNTEAFF

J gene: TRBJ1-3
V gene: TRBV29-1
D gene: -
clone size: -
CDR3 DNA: TGCAGCGTTGCTTCTGGGGGGCCCAGGGGAAACACCATATATTTT
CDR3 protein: CSVASGGPRGNTIYF

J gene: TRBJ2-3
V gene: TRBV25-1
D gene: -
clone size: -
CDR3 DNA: TGTGCCAGCAGTGAATATGATCGGGAGTGGAGAGATACGCAGTATTTT
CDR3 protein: CASSEYDREWRDTQYF

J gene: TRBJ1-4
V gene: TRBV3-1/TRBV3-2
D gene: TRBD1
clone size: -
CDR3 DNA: TGTGCCAGCAGCCCGGGCAGGGGGAGCGAAAAACTGTTTTTT
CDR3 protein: CASSPGRGSEKLFF

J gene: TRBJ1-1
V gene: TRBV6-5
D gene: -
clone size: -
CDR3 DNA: TGTGCCAGCAACCTACAGGGGAACACTGAAGCTTTCTTT
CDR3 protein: CASNLQGNTEAFF

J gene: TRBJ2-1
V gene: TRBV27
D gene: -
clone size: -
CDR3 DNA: TGTGCCAGCAGTTTAAGGGGGACCTACAATGAGCAGTTCTTC
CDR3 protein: CASSLRGTYNEQFF

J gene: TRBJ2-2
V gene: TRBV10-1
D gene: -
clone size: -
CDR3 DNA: TGCGCCAGCAGTGAGTCGATCGTGGTGGACCCAAGTTGGGAGAACACCGGGGAGCTGTTTTTT
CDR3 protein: CASSESIVVDPSWENTGELFF

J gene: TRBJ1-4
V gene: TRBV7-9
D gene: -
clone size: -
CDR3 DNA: TGTGCCAGCAGCTCAAATAACGAGTCAACTAATGAAAAACTGTTTTTT
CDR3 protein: CASSSNNESTNEKLFF

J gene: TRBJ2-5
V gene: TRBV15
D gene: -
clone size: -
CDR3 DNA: TGTGCCACCAGCAGAGATGTCAACCAAGCCCAAGAGACCCAGTACTTC
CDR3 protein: CATSRDVNQAQETQYF

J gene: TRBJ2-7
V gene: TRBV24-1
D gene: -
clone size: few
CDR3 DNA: TGTGCCACCAGTGATTTATTCCCTGGCAGGATCTACGAGCAGTACTTC
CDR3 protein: CATSDLFPGRIYEQYF

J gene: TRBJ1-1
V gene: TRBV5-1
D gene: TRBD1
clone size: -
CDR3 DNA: TGCGCCAGCAGCGTTGACAGGGTGGGAATGAACACTGAAGCTTTCTTT
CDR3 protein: CASSVDRVGMNTEAFF

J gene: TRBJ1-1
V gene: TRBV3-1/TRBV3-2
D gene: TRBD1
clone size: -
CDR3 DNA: TGTGCCAGCAGCTTTGGACAGGGATCCGAAGCTTTCTTT
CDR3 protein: CASSFGQGSEAFF

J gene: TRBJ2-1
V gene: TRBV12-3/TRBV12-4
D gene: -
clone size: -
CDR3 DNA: TGTGCCAGCAGCGGCGTGCGGCAGTTCTTC
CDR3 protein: CASSGVRQFF

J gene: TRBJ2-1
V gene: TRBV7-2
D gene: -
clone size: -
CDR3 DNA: TGTGCCAGCACCCTTTCGGCGGCTCCCTCCTACAATGAGCAGTTCTTC
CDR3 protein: CASTLSAAPSYNEQFF

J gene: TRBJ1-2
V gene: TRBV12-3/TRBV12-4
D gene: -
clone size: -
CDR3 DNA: TGTGCCAGCAGTGACAGGATCAACTATGGCTACACCTTC
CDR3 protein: CASSDRINYGYTF